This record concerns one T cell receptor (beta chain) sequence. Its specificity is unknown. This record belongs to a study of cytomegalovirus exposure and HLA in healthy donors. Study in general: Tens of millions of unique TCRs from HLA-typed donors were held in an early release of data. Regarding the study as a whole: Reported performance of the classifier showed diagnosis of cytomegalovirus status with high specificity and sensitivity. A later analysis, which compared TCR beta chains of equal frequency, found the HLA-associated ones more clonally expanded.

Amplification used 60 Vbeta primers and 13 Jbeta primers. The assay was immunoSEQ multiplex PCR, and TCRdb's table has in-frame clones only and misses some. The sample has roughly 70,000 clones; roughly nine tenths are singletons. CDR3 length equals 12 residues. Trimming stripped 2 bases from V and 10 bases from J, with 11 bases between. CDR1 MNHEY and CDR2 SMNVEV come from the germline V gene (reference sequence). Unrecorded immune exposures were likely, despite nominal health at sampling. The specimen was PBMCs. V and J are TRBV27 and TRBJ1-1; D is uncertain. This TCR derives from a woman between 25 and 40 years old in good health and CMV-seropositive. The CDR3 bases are TGTGCCAGCAGTTTAGGTGGCAGAAGAGCTTTCTTT. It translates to CASSLGGRRAFF.